This T cell receptor beta chain was found in a study of low-dose radiotherapy and immunotherapy resistance in tumors. Study background: While receiving nivolumab 240 mg every two weeks, patients also received ipilimumab 1 mg/kg every six weeks, both intravenously.

Stated time point: after trial treatment. Stated treatment: LDRT plus nivolumab, ipilimumab, low-dose cyclophosphamide and aspirin (RACIN trial). Donors received a regimen that comprised nivolumab, ipilimumab, aspirin, low-dose cyclophosphamide and low-dose radiotherapy. The patients who were eligible all carried advanced solid tumors that lacked tumor-infiltrating lymphocytes, meaning the tumors were TIL-negative. Ten or more counts support this clonotype. Both TCRalpha and TCRbeta chains were reverse transcribed with V-gene-specific primers. It was with a constant-region primer and a V-primer adapter that TCRs were amplified over about 19 PCR cycles. TCRdb reprocessed the reads via MiXCR and lists one record per CDR3 protein. This sample has about 84,000 distinct CDR3 sequences, with about 17% found just once. Deletions cut 0 bases from V and 2 bases from J, with 13 bases between. CDR3 size: 16 residues. Per the germline V gene, CDR1 is SGHDN and CDR2 is FVKESK.

The sequencing used PBMCs, collected after low-dose radiotherapy plus immunotherapy. This clonotype was obtained from a male donor with prostate cancer. This rearrangement joins TRBV14 to TRBJ2-5, with D possibly matching TRBD1 (5 bases). CDR3 coding DNA: TGTGCCAGCAGCCAAGAACAGGACAACGCACAAGAGACCCAGTACTTC. This sequence encodes CASSQEQDNAQETQYF.